This record looks at one T cell receptor (beta chain) sequence and its context. The sample is drawn from a study of control samples from healthy donors and cancer patients. The V and J ends lost 5 bases and 4 bases respectively, with 9 bases between them. CDR3 size: 12 residues. CDR1 MNHNY and CDR2 SVGAGI come from the germline V gene (reference sequence). Measured with immunoSEQ multiplex PCR; TCRdb has only the in-frame clones, and not every one. The data show under 150,000 clones, 90% to 95% seen once. The receptor's source is a man aged 45 to 65 with head and neck cancer. Material: PBMCs. The chain uses TRBV6-6 and TRBJ2-7; D remains ambiguous. The CDR3 is CASSPGGYEQYF. In nucleotides, the CDR3 is TGTGCCAGCAGTCCCGGTGGTTACGAGCAGTACTTC.